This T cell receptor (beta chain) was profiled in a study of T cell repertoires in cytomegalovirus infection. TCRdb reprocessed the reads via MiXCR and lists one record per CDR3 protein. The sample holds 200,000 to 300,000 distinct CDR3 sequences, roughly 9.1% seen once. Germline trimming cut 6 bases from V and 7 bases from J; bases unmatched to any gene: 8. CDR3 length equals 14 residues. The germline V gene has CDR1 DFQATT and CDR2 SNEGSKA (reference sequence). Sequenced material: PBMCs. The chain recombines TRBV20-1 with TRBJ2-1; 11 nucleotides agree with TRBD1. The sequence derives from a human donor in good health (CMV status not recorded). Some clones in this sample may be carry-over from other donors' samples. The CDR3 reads CSALVGTGGNEQFF. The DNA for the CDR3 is TGCAGTGCCCTGGTCGGGACAGGGGGAAATGAGCAGTTCTTC.